This entry concerns a single T cell receptor beta chain. This clonotype was seen at least ten times. Which antigen it targets is not known. Base qualities are not provided; no much larger clone lies one nucleotide away. These data come from a study of CD8 T cells in ankylosing spondylitis (dated by TCRdb to about 2017). With respect to the entire study: To find TCR variants linked to disease, the study profiled T cell receptor beta repertoires in ankylosing spondylitis patients and healthy donors. The full study cohort comprised approximately 23 ankylosing spondylitis patients and roughly 100 healthy donors. Peripheral blood samples were taken, and synovial fluid was additionally collected from ankylosing spondylitis patients.

From a lookup of the germline V gene (reference sequence), CDR1 and CDR2 are LGHDT and YNNKEL. Trimming takes 1 base from V and 6 bases from J, and the germline ends sit 6 bases apart. From the cysteine up to the phenylalanine, the CDR3 has a length of 12 residues. CDR3 DNA is the only sequence kept; it has 36 bases, read in frame from the first base. Study-wide findings and limitations: The disease-linked clones showed a CD8+ phenotype and occurred at relatively low frequencies in peripheral blood. A TCR beta motif made up of several highly homologous amino acid variants appeared to be characteristic of blood from ankylosing spondylitis patients. According to the report, matched synovial fluid samples from ankylosing spondylitis patients were significantly enriched for the disease-linked clones. Some motif variants were previously reported in synovial fluid and blood of reactive arthritis patients, suggesting common disease-initiation mechanisms.

TCRdb shows the sequencer as Illumina HiSeq 2500. Quantitative 5'-RACE with molecular barcodes was used to prepare TCR beta libraries. On the authors' methods: A new computational method based on a probabilistic model of VDJ rearrangement was used to identify disease-linked TCR variants. Starting from the raw public reads, TCRdb applied fastp trimming at Q25, assembled clones with MiXCR and retained in-frame beta chains. Here each entry gathers all rows of one CDR3 protein and keeps the most common genes and DNA. TCRdb, rather than the study authors, made the V and J calls. For this sample there are around 210,000 distinct CDR3 sequences; less than 9.5% appear just once. The ten most abundant clones make up approximately 4.8% of the sample.

Sequenced sample: blood, either unsorted or a sorted T cell fraction (not recorded which). The sequence links TRBV3-1 to TRBJ2-5; the D gene is unclear. The clonotype originates from a female donor with ankylosing spondylitis or in good health (not recorded which). The DNA reads as follows: TGTGCCAGCAGCCAAGTAATTCAGACCCAGTACTTC. Its translation reads: CASSQVIQTQYF.